This record covers a single TCR beta chain. The antigen is undetermined. The data originate from a study of cytomegalovirus exposure and HLA in healthy donors. Broader study findings: Presence/absence analyses treated sequencing depth as roughly uniform across donors. The authors confirmed in vitro that a few CMV-associated chains were specific for CMV antigens. There were several of the most significant clusters that appeared linked to common viral pathogens in a later analysis.

PCR used 60 Vbeta primers and 13 Jbeta primers. Clones were read by immunoSEQ multiplex PCR, and TCRdb kept only the in-frame ones, dropping some. This sample yields some 50,000 clones, of which 72% are seen a single time; 6.3% belongs to the top ten. Per germline, CDR1 LNHDA and CDR2 SQIVND (reference sequence). The CDR3 spans 15 residues. Deletions cut 4 bases from V and 4 bases from J, with 15 bases between. The J gene is TRBJ2-3, the V gene TRBV19; D is unresolved. The receptor's source is a man in his thirties or forties in good health and CMV-seronegative. The specimen sequenced was PBMCs. The CDR3 region is CASSKRLNGPDTQYF. CDR3 coding DNA: TGTGCCAGTAGTAAAAGACTCAACGGCCCAGATACGCAGTATTTT.